This TCR beta chain was recorded in a study of shared clonotypes between healthy human individuals. Study information: Each donor's CD8 memory used one plate, CD8 naive two, each CD4 subset three.

The test was conducted at deep level. The method was immunoSEQ multiplex PCR; TCRdb's version includes in-frame clones alone and lacks a portion of them. The sample shows millions of clones, around 90% of them seen only once. Study donors comprised healthy, HIV-negative adults devoid of recent acute infection or vaccination. The origin of this receptor is a man between 18 and 35 years old in good health. The specimen was naive CD4+ T cells sorted from blood. Subset defined: CD45RA+ positively selected.

The CDR3 loop is CATSRDRGYEQFF. CDR3 DNA: TGTGCCACCAGCAGGGACAGGGGATATGAGCAGTTCTTC. The J gene is TRBJ2-1, the V gene TRBV15; 9 bases line up with TRBD1. Per the germline V gene, CDR1 is LNHNV and CDR2 is YYDKDF (reference sequence). This CDR3 is 13 amino acids long. J gave up 8 bases and V 3 bases, and 2 bases lay outside the gene matches.